The source of this T cell receptor beta chain is a study of blood T cell repertoires in COVID-19. About the study: Sample material is recorded as cDNA or gDNA derived from T cells, B-cell-depleted T cells, or PBMCs.

Trimming pared 4 bases from V and 2 bases from J, leaving 17 bases between. CDR1 and CDR2 from the germline V gene are MNHNS and SASEGT. This CDR3 spans 16 amino acids. Original processing methods: From reference gene primer amplification, estimates of nucleated cell counts were derived. Sequencing used immunoSEQ multiplex PCR; TCRdb keeps in-frame clones, though not all of them. V, J and clone size derive from that table, while D and trimming were established from the DNA sequence. This sample has roughly 500,000 clones, with approximately 87% found just once. This receptor was obtained from a woman aged 40 to 50 who had recovered from COVID-19. This chain connects TRBV6-1 to TRBJ1-2; tentative D call: TRBD1 (6 bases). The sample consisted of PBMCs or T cells enriched from blood (not recorded which). The CDR3, as DNA: TGTGCCAGCAGTGCACGAGGGCCGGGACACAACTATGGCTACACCTTC. It translates to CASSARGPGHNYGYTF.